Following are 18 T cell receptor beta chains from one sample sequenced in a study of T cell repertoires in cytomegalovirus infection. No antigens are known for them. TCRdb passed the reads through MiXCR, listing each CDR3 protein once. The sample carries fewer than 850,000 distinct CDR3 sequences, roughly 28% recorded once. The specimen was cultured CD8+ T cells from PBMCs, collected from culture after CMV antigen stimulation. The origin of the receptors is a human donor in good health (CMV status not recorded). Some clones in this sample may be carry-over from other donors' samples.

DNA of the CDR3: TGCGCCAGCAGCCAAACTACAGTTGGAACAGATACGCAGTATTTT. It translates to CASSQTTVGTDTQYF. The chain joins TRBV4-1 to TRBJ2-3; D is unclear. This CDR3 has 15 amino acids. CDR1 is MGHRA, CDR2 YSYEKL, per germline. V lost 2 bases and J 3 bases, leaving 12 bases between the germline ends.

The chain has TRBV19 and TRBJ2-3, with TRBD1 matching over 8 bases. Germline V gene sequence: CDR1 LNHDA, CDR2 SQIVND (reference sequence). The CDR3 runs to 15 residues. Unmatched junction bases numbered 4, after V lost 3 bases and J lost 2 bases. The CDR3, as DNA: TGTGCCAGTAGTATGGGACAGGCTAACACAGATACGCAGTATTTT. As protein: CASSMGQANTDTQYF.

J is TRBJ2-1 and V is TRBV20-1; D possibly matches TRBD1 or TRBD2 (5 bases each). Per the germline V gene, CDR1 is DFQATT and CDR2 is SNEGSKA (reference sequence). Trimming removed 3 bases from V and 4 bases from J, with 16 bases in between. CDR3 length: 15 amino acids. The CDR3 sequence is CSARDPGPIYNEQFF. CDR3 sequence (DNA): TGCAGTGCTAGGGACCCGGGACCGATATACAATGAGCAGTTCTTC.

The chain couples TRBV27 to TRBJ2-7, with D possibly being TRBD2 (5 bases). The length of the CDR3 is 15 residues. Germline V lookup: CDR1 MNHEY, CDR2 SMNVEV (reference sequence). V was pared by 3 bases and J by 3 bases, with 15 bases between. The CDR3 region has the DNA TGTGCCAGCAGTTTCGGGCGTGGCCGGGACTACGAGCAGTACTTC. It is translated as CASSFGRGRDYEQYF.

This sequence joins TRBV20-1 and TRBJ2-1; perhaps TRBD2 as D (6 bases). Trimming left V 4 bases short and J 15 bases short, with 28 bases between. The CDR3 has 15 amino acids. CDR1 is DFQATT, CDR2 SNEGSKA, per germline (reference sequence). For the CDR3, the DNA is TGCAGTGCTAAGGACCCCGGTACTAGCCCTACGTTAGCGTTCTTC. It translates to CSAKDPGTSPTLAFF.

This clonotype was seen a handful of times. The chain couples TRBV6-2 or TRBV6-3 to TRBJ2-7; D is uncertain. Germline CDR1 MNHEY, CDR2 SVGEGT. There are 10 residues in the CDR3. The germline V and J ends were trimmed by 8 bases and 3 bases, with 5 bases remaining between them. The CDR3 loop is CASGLYEQYV. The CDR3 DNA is TGTGCCAGCGGCCTCTACGAGCAGTACGTC.

This CDR3 is CASSLASGGNNEQFF. The CDR3, as DNA: TGTGCCAGCAGCTTAGCGAGCGGGGGCAACAATGAGCAGTTCTTC. V gene TRBV7-8 combines with J gene TRBJ2-1; 8 nucleotides line up with TRBD2. From germline, CDR1 is SGHVS and CDR2 FQNEAQ. V trimming: 0 bases; J trimming: 5 bases; junction bases outside the gene matches: 3. This CDR3 spans 15 amino acids.

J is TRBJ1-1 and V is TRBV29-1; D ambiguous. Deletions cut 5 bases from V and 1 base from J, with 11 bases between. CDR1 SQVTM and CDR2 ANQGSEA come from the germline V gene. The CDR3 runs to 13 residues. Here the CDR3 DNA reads TGCAGCGTTCGGACTCCGGAGAACACTGAAGCTTTCTTT. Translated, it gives CSVRTPENTEAFF.

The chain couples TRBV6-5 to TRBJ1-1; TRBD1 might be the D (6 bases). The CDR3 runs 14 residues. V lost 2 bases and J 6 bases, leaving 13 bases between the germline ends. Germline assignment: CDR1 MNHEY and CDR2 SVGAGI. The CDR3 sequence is CASSYIRGFPEAFF. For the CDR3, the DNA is TGTGCCAGCAGTTACATCAGGGGTTTCCCTGAAGCTTTCTTT.

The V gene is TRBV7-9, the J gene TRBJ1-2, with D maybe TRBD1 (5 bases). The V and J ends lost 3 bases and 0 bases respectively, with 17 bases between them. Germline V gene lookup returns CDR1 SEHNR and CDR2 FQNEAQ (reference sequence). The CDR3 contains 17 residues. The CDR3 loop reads CASSFTDTEPSNYGYTF. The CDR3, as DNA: TGTGCCAGCAGCTTCACGGACACCGAACCTTCTAACTATGGCTACACCTTC.

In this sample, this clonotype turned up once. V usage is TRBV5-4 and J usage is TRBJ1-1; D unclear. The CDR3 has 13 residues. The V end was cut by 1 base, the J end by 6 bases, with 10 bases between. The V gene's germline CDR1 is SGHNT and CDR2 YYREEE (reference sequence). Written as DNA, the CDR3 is TGTGCCAGCAGCTTGATGGGGTACGCTGAAGCTTTCTTT. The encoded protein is CASSLMGYAEAFF.

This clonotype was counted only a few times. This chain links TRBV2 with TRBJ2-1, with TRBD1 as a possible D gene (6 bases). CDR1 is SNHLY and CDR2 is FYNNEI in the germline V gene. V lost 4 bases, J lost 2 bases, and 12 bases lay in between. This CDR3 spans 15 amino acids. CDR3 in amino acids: CASSVGDRTYNEQFF. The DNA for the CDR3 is TGTGCCAGCAGTGTTGGAGACAGGACCTACAATGAGCAGTTCTTC.

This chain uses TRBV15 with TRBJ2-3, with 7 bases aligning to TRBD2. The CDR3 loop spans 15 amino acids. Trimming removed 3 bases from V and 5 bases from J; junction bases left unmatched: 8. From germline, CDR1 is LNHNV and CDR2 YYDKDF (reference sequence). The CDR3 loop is CATSRDPGGIDTQYF. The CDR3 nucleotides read TGTGCCACCAGCAGGGACCCGGGGGGAATAGATACGCAGTATTTT.

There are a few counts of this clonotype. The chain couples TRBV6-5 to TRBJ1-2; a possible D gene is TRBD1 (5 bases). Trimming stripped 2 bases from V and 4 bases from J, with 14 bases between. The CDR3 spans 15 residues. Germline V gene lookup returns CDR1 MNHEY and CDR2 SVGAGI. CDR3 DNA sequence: TGTGCCAGCAGTTACGGTCCGGGGCTCGGCTATGGCTACACCTTC. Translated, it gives CASSYGPGLGYGYTF.

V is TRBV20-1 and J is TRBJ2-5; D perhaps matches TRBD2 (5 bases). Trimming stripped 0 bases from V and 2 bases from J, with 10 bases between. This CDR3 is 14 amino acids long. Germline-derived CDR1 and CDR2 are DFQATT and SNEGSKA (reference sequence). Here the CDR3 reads CSARDFSGQETQYF. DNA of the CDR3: TGCAGTGCTAGAGATTTCAGCGGACAAGAGACCCAGTACTTC.

The CDR3 here is CASSLSGLAVTNQETQYF. CDR3 DNA: TGTGCCAGCAGTTTGTCGGGACTAGCGGTGACTAACCAAGAGACCCAGTACTTC. The chain recombines TRBV6-5 with TRBJ2-5; 11 bases fit TRBD2. V gave up 4 bases and J gave up 0 bases; unmatched junction bases: 10. The germline CDR1 and CDR2 sequences are MNHEY and SVGAGI. CDR3 length equals 18 residues.

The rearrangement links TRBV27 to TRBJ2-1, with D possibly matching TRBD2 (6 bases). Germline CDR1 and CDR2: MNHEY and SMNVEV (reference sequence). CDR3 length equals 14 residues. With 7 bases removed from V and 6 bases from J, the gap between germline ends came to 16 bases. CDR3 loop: CASTPGTEGNEQFF. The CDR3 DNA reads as TGTGCCAGCACCCCCGGGACTGAGGGCAATGAGCAGTTCTTC.

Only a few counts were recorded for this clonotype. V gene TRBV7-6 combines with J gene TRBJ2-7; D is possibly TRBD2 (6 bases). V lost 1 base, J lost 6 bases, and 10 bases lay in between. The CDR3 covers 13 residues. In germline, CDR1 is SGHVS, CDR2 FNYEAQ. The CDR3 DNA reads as TGTGCCAGCAGCTTAGGGGGGGAAATCGAGCAGTACTTC. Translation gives CASSLGGEIEQYF.